The 21 T cell receptor beta chains listed next were all sequenced from one sample in a study of shared clonotypes between healthy human individuals. This table comes from immunoSEQ multiplex PCR, and its TCRdb copy is limited to in-frame clones, with some not included. This table holds some 2,000,000 clones, roughly 94% found once. The specimen was naive CD4+ T cells sorted from blood. Subset reported: CD45RA+ positively selected. The receptors come from a man between 18 and 35 years old in good health.

The V call is TRBV28, the J call TRBJ2-7; 7 bases match TRBD1. The CDR3 runs to 15 residues. Germline assignment: CDR1 MDHEN and CDR2 SYDVKM. Trimming took 6 bases from V and 2 from J; bases not matched to a gene: 10. The CDR3 protein is CASSPGTVGTYEQYF. CDR3 sequence (DNA): TGTGCCAGCAGCCCCGGGACAGTGGGGACCTACGAGCAGTACTTC.

V and J are TRBV7-2 and TRBJ2-3; D is possibly TRBD2 (7 bases). CDR3 size: 15 residues. CDR1 is SGHTA, CDR2 FQGNSA, per germline. The V gene lost 1 base and the J gene lost 6 bases, with 14 bases spanning the gap. In DNA form, the CDR3 reads TGTGCCAGCAGCTTAGAAGTGGGGGGGCAGGATACGCAGTATTTT. Amino acid sequence: CASSLEVGGQDTQYF.

This clone showed up just once. V usage is TRBV2 and J usage is TRBJ2-5, with 9 bases that match TRBD1. J gave up 3 bases and V 6 bases, and 5 bases lay outside the gene matches. CDR1 is SNHLY, CDR2 FYNNEI, per germline. This CDR3 has 14 residues. The CDR3 region has the DNA TGTGCCAGCAGGATGGACAGGGGTAAAGAGACCCAGTACTTC. It is translated as CASRMDRGKETQYF.

This clone was recorded only once. The chain employs TRBV5-1 and TRBJ2-4; no definite D call. The CDR3 has 13 residues. In germline, CDR1 is SGHRS, CDR2 YFSETQ. Trimming cost V 6 bases and J 0 bases, with 7 bases left between them. CDR3 bases: TGCGCCAGCATAACCTTAGCCAAAAACATTCAGTACTTC. Translation gives CASITLAKNIQYF.

The chain uses TRBV27 and TRBJ2-3; weak D call: TRBD2 (5 bases). Germline V gene data show CDR1 as MNHEY and CDR2 as SMNVEV (reference sequence). The CDR3 is made up of 15 amino acids. V lost 3 bases, J lost 0 bases, and 10 bases lay in between. CDR3 residues: CASSFWRTSTDTQYF. The CDR3 region has the DNA TGTGCCAGCAGTTTTTGGAGGACTAGCACAGATACGCAGTATTTT.

This chain connects TRBV6-4 to TRBJ1-4; D might be TRBD1 (6 bases). V lost 9 bases to trimming and J lost 6 bases, with 20 bases between them. The CDR3 spans 15 residues. The germline CDR1 and CDR2 sequences are MRHNA and SNTAGT. As DNA, the CDR3 is TGTGCCAGATCGGGGGCTTCCCCATGGTATGAAAAACTGTTTTTT. It yields the protein CARSGASPWYEKLFF.

CDR3: CATQTGSSGNTIYF. The CDR3 nucleotides read TGCGCCACCCAGACAGGATCATCTGGAAACACCATATATTTT. The V and J genes are TRBV5-1 and TRBJ1-3, with D possibly matching TRBD1 (6 bases). Germline V gene data show CDR1 as SGHRS and CDR2 as YFSETQ. This CDR3 is built from 14 residues. V lost 9 bases and J lost 1, with 14 bases in between.

The chain uses TRBV7-6 and TRBJ2-5, with 7 bases matching TRBD2. This CDR3 has 17 residues. Germline CDR1 is SGHVS and CDR2 is FNYEAQ. After removal of 7 bases from V and 5 bases from J, the junction contained 19 bases not matched to a gene. Written as DNA, the CDR3 is TGTGCCAGCACCACGCCTTGGAGGGAGGGCCGTGGGGAGACCCAGTACTTC. It is translated as CASTTPWREGRGETQYF.

The chain uses TRBV5-1 and TRBJ1-3, with D tentatively TRBD1 (5 bases). This CDR3 has 13 residues. V was pared by 2 bases and J by 2 bases, with 5 bases between. Germline V gene data show CDR1 as SGHRS and CDR2 as YFSETQ. CDR3 nucleotide sequence: TGCGCCAGCAGCTTAGGGGCTGGAAACACCATATATTTT. Its protein is CASSLGAGNTIYF.

Note on this clone: Other nucleotide sequences in the sample specify the same CDR3. V and J are TRBV18 and TRBJ2-7, with 10 bases aligning to TRBD1. This CDR3 contains 15 residues. J gave up 3 bases and V 2 bases, and 4 bases lay outside the gene matches. Germline assignment: CDR1 KGHSH and CDR2 LQKENI. CDR3 in amino acids: CASSPLGQGNYEQYF. The CDR3 region has the DNA TGTGCCAGCTCACCATTGGGACAGGGGAACTACGAGCAGTACTTC.

The chain employs TRBV12-5 and TRBJ2-5; TRBD1 might be the D (5 bases). CDR3 length equals 16 residues. Germline V lookup: CDR1 LGHNT, CDR2 FRNRAP. V was clipped by 5 bases and J by 0 bases, with 16 bases between them. CDR3 DNA: TGTGCTAGTGGTCTAACTCCCTCACAGGACCAAGAGACCCAGTACTTC. Translation: CASGLTPSQDQETQYF.

Details on this clone: Other DNA sequences from this sample encode an identical CDR3 as well. V and J are TRBV6-1 and TRBJ1-2; TRBD1 matches at 8 bases. The CDR3 is made up of 14 amino acids. The V gene end was trimmed by 5 bases and the J gene end by 0 bases; junction bases not matched to a gene: 2. In germline, CDR1 is MNHNS, CDR2 SASEGT. CDR3 bases: TGTGCCAGCAGTAGGACAGGGACTAACTATGGCTACACCTTC. Its translation: CASSRTGTNYGYTF.

V is TRBV9 and J is TRBJ2-5; TRBD2 agrees at 8 bases. Germline V lookup: CDR1 SGDLS, CDR2 YYNGEE. V lost 3 bases to trimming and J lost 7 bases; unmatched junction nucleotides: 8. The CDR3 loop spans 14 amino acids. The CDR3 reads CASSASGGLGTQYF. CDR3 DNA sequence: TGTGCCAGCAGCGCCTCGGGAGGGTTGGGGACCCAGTACTTC.

The chain combines TRBV5-1 with TRBJ1-2; D call uncertain. Trimming removed 0 bases from V and 4 bases from J, with 10 bases in between. Germline CDR1 and CDR2: SGHRS and YFSETQ. This CDR3 is built from 14 residues. Here the CDR3 DNA reads TGCGCCAGCAGCTTGGTCGCCGAGCTCTATGGCTACACCTTC. Translated, it gives CASSLVAELYGYTF.

The V call is TRBV7-8, the J call TRBJ1-3; the D is unclear. Germline values: CDR1 SGHVS, CDR2 FQNEAQ. The CDR3 has 14 residues. V lost 5 bases and J lost 7, with 15 bases in between. CDR3 in amino acids: CASSQAGRANTIYF. In nucleotides, the CDR3 is TGTGCCAGCAGCCAGGCCGGGAGGGCGAACACCATATATTTT.

The CDR3 DNA sequence: TGCAGCGTTGAAGGCGGCAGGGATGATGGCTACACCTTC. Residues: CSVEGGRDDGYTF. V usage is TRBV29-1 and J usage is TRBJ1-2; the D gene is possibly TRBD1 (5 bases). Trimming took off 1 base at V and 6 bases at J, with 12 bases between the two ends. CDR1 is SQVTM, CDR2 ANQGSEA, per germline. The CDR3 is made up of 13 amino acids.

CDR3 protein: CASSIDAGIGKTQYF. CDR3 sequence (DNA): TGTGCCAGTAGTATAGACGCGGGGATTGGAAAGACCCAGTACTTC. This rearrangement joins TRBV19 to TRBJ2-5, with D perhaps TRBD2 (6 bases). Germline assignment: CDR1 LNHDA and CDR2 SQIVND (reference sequence). The V and J ends lost 0 bases and 6 bases respectively, with 14 bases between them. The CDR3 has 15 residues.

J is TRBJ1-5 and V is TRBV6-1; D unresolved. This CDR3 has 14 amino acids. CDR1 is MNHNS and CDR2 is SASEGT in the germline V gene. V lost 0 bases and J 4 bases, leaving 7 bases between the germline ends. In DNA, the CDR3 is TGTGCCAGCAGTGAAGCGCAACAGAATCAGCCCCAGCATTTT. Translated: CASSEAQQNQPQHF.

The V gene is TRBV2, the J gene TRBJ1-1, with D hard to call. The CDR3 runs 15 residues. Trimming stripped 0 bases from V and 3 bases from J, with 11 bases between. Germline V gives CDR1 SNHLY, CDR2 FYNNEI. As DNA, the CDR3 is TGTGCCAGCAGTGAAGCGGTCAGGCTCCACACTGAAGCTTTCTTT. Protein product: CASSEAVRLHTEAFF.

J is TRBJ2-7 and V is TRBV9; 10 bases are shared with TRBD1. Germline V gives CDR1 SGDLS, CDR2 YYNGEE. J lost 7 bases, V lost 0 bases, and 10 bases had no gene match. The CDR3 covers 16 residues. The CDR3 bases are TGTGCCAGCAGCGTAGGGATGGGACAGGGGATGTGGGAGCAGTACTTC. This translates into CASSVGMGQGMWEQYF. Using reference TRBV9 and TRBJ2-7 for the parts outside the CDR3, the full variable domain is DSGVTQTPKHLITATGQRVTLRCSPRSGDLSVYWYQQSLDQGLQFLIQYYNGEERAKGNILERFSAQQFPDLHSELNLSSLELGDSALYFCASSVGMGQGMWEQYFGPGTRLTVT.

This chain links TRBV10-3 with TRBJ2-3; D remains ambiguous. The CDR3 runs 13 residues. The germline V and J ends were trimmed by 11 bases and 4 bases, with 16 bases remaining between them. The germline V gene encodes CDR1 ENHRY and CDR2 SYGVKD. The CDR3 here is CAASDRSPDTQYF. CDR3 nucleotides: TGTGCCGCTAGTGACCGGTCCCCAGATACGCAGTATTTT.